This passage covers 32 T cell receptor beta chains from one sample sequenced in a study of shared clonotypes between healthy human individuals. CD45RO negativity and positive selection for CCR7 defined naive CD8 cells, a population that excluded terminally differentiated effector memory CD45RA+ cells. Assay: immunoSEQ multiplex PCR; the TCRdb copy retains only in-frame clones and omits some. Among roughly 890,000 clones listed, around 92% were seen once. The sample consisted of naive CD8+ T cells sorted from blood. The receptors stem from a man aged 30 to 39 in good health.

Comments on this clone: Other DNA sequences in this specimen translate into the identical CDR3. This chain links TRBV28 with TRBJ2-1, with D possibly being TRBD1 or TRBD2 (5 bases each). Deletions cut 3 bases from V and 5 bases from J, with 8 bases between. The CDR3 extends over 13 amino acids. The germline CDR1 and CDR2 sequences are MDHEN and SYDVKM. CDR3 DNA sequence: TGTGCCAGCAGTTTGGTGGGGGACAATGAGCAGTTCTTC. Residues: CASSLVGDNEQFF. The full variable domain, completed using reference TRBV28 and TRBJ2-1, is DVKVTQSSRYLVKRTGEKVFLECVQDMDHENMFWYRQDPGLGLRLIYFSYDVKMKEKGDIPEGYSVSREKKERFSLILESASTNQTSMYLCASSLVGDNEQFFGPGTRLTVL.

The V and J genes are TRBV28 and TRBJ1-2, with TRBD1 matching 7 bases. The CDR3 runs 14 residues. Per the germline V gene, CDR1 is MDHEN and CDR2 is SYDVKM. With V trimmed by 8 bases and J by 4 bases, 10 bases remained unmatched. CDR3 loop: CASVATGVFYGYTF. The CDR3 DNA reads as TGTGCCAGCGTCGCAACAGGGGTTTTCTATGGCTACACCTTC.

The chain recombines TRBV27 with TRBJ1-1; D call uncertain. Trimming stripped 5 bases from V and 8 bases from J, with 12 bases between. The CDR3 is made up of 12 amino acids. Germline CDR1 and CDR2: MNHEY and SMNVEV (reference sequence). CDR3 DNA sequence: TGTGCCAGCAGTCCCCAAGGTGGGGAAGCTTTCTTT. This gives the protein CASSPQGGEAFF.

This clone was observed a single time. This chain's CDR3 is CASSELNEQYF. CDR3 in DNA: TGTGCCAGCAGTGAATTGAACGAGCAGTACTTC. V is TRBV6-5 and J is TRBJ2-7; D call uncertain. Germline loops: CDR1 MNHEY, CDR2 SVGAGI. Trimming removed 5 bases at V and 5 bases at J, with 7 bases between. This CDR3 contains 11 residues.

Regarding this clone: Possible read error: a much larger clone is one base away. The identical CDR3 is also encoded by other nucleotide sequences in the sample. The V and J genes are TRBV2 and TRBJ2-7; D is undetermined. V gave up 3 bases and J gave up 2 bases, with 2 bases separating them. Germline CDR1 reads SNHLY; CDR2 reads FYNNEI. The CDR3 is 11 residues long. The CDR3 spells CASSDAYEQYF. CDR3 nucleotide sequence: TGTGCCAGCAGTGACGCCTACGAGCAGTACTTC.

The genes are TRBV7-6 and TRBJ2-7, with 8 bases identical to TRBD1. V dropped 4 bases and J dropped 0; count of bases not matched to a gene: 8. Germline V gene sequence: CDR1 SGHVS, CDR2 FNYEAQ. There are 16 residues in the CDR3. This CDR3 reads CASSSRRTGPSYEQYF. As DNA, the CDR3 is TGTGCCAGCAGCTCACGTCGGACAGGGCCCTCCTACGAGCAGTACTTC.

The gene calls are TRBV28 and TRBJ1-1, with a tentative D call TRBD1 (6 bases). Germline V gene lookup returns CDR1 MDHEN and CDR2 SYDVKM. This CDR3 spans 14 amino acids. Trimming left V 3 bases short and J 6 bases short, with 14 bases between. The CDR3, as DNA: TGTGCCAGCAGTTTCTCCAGGGGAGGTTCTGAAGCTTTCTTT. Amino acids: CASSFSRGGSEAFF. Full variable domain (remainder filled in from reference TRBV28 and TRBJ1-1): DVKVTQSSRYLVKRTGEKVFLECVQDMDHENMFWYRQDPGLGLRLIYFSYDVKMKEKGDIPEGYSVSREKKERFSLILESASTNQTSMYLCASSFSRGGSEAFFGQGTRLTVV.

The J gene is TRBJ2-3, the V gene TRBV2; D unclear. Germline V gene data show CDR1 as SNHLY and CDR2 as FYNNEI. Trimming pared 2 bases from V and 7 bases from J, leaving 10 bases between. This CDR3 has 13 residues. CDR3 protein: CASSERVANTQYF. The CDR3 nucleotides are TGTGCCAGCAGTGAAAGGGTCGCCAATACGCAGTATTTT. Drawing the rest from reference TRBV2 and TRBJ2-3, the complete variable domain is EPEVTQTPSHQVTQMGQEVILRCVPISNHLYFYWYRQILGQKVEFLVSFYNNEISEKSEIFDDQFSVERPDGSNFTLKIRSTKLEDSAMYFCASSERVANTQYFGPGTRLTVL.

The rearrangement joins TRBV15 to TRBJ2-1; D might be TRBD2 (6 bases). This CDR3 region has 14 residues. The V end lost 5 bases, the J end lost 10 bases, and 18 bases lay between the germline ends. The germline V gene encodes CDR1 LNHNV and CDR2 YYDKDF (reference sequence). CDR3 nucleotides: TGTGCCACCAGCGTCAGGACCCGGGACTTCGAGCAGTTCTTC. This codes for CATSVRTRDFEQFF.

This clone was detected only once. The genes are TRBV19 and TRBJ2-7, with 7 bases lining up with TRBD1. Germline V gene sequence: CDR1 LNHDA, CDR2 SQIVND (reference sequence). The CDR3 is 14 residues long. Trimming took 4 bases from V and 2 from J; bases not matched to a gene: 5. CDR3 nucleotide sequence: TGTGCCAGTAGTAGCCGACAGGGAACCTACGAGCAGTACTTC. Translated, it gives CASSSRQGTYEQYF.

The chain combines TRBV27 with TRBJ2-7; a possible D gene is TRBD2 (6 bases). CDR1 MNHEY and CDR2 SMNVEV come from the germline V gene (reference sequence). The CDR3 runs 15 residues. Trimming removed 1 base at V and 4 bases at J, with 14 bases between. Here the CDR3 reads CASSLLGGTLYEQYF. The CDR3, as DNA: TGTGCCAGCAGTTTATTGGGCGGGACCCTGTACGAGCAGTACTTC.

The CDR3 region is CASSSGLAAGDGELFF. Written as DNA, the CDR3 is TGCGCCAGCAGCTCGGGACTAGCGGCAGGGGACGGGGAGCTGTTTTTT. The chain recombines TRBV5-1 with TRBJ2-2; the match to TRBD2 covers 11 bases. Unmatched junction bases numbered 8, after V lost 3 bases and J lost 7 bases. The CDR3 consists of 16 residues. Germline V CDR1 and CDR2: SGHRS, YFSETQ.

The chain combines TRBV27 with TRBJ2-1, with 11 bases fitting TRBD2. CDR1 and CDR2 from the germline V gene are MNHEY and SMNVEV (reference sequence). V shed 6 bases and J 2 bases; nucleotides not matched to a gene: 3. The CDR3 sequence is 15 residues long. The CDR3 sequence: CASRQLAGAYNEQFF. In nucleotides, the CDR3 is TGTGCCAGCAGGCAACTAGCGGGAGCCTACAATGAGCAGTTCTTC.

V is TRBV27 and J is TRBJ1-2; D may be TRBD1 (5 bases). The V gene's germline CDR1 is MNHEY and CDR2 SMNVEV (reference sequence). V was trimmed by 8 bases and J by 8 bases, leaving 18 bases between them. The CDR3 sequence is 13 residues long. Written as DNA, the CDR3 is TGTGCCAGCGGTCCCGGGACCGTTGAGGGCTACACCTTC. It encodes CASGPGTVEGYTF.

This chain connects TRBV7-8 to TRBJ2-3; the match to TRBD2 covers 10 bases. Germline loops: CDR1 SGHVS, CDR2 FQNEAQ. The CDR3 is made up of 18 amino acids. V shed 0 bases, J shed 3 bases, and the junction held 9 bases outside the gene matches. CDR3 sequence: CASSLAVGSGRETDTQYF. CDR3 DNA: TGTGCCAGCAGCTTAGCGGTTGGGAGCGGGAGGGAAACAGATACGCAGTATTTT.

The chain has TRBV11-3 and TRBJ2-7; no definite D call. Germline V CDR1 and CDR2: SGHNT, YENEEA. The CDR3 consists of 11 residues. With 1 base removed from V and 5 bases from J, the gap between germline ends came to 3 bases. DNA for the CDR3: TGTGCCAGCAGCTTAGGAAACGAGCAGTACTTC. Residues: CASSLGNEQYF.

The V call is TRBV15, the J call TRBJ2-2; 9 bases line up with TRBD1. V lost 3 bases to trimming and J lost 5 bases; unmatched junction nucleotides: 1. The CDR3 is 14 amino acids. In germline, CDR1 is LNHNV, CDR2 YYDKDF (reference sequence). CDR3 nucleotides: TGTGCCACCAGCAGGACAGGGGGAACCGGGGAGCTGTTTTTT. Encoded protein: CATSRTGGTGELFF.

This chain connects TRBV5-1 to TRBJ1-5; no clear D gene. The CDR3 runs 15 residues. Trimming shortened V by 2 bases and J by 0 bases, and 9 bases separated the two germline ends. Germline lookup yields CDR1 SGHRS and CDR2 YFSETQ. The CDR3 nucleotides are TGCGCCAGCAGCTTAAATTGGGATAGCAATCAGCCCCAGCATTTT. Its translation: CASSLNWDSNQPQHF. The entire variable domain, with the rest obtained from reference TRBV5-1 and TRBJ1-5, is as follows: KAGVTQTPRYLIKTRGQQVTLSCSPISGHRSVSWYQQTPGQGLQFLFEYFSETQRNKGNFPGRFSGRQFSNSRSEMNVSTLELGDSALYLCASSLNWDSNQPQHFGDGTRLSIL.

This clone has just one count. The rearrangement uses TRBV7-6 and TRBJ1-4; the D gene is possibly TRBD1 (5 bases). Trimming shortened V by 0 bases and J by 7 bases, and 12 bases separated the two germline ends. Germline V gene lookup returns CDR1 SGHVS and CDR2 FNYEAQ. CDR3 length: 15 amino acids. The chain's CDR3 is CASSLAGVSTEKLFF. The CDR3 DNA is TGTGCCAGCAGCTTAGCAGGGGTATCCACTGAAAAACTGTTTTTT.

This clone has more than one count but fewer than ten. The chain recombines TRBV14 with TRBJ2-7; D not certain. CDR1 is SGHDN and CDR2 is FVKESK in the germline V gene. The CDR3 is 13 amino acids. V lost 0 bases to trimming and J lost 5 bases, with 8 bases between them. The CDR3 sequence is CASSQDGPDEQYF. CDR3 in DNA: TGTGCCAGCAGCCAAGATGGGCCAGACGAGCAGTACTTC.

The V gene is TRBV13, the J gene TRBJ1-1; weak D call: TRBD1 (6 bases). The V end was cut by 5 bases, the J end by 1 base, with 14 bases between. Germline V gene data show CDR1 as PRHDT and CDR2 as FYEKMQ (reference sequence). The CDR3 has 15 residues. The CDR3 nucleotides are TGTGCCAGCAGCAATGAACAGGGCGCGAACACTGAAGCTTTCTTT. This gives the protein CASSNEQGANTEAFF. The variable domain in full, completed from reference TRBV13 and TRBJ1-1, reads AAGVIQSPRHLIKEKRETATLKCYPIPRHDTVYWYQQGPGQDPQFLISFYEKMQSDKGSIPDRFSAQQFSDYHSELNMSSLELGDSALYFCASSNEQGANTEAFFGQGTRLTVV.

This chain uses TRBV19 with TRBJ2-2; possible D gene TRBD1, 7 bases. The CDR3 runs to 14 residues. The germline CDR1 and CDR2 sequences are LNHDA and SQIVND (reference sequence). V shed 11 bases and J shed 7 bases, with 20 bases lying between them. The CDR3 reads CAGSPGAGGGELFF. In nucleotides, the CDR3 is TGTGCCGGCTCCCCGGGGGCAGGGGGCGGGGAGCTGTTTTTT.

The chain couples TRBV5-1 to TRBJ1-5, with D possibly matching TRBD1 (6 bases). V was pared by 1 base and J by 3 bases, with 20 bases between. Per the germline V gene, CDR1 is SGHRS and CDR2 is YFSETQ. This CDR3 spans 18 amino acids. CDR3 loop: CASSLSQGIQGFNQPQHF. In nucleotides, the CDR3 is TGCGCCAGCAGCTTGAGCCAGGGGATACAAGGCTTCAATCAGCCCCAGCATTTT.

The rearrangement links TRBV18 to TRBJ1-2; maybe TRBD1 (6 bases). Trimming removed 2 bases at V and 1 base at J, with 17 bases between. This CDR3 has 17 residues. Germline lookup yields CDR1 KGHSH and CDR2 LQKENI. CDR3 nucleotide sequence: TGTGCCAGCTCACCAACCGCACTGGACAGTCTTAACTATGGCTACACCTTC. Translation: CASSPTALDSLNYGYTF.

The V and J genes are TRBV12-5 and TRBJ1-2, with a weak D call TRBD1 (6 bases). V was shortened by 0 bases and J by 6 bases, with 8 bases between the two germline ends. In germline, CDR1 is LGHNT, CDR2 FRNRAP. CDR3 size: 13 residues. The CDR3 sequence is CASGLVPGDGYTF. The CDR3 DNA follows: TGTGCTAGTGGTTTGGTACCAGGGGATGGCTACACCTTC.

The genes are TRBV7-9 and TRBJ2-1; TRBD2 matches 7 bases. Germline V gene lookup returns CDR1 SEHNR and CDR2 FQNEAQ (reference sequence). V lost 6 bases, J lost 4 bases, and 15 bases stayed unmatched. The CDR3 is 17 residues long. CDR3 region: CASSPPLAGEEYNEQFF. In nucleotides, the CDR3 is TGTGCCAGCAGTCCTCCGCTGGCGGGAGAGGAGTACAATGAGCAGTTCTTC. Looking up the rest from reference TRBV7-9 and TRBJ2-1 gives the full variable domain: DTGVSQNPRHKITKRGQNVTFRCDPISEHNRLYWYRQTLGQGPEFLTYFQNEAQLEKSRLLSDRFSAERPKGSFSTLEIQRTEQGDSAMYLCASSPPLAGEEYNEQFFGPGTRLTVL.

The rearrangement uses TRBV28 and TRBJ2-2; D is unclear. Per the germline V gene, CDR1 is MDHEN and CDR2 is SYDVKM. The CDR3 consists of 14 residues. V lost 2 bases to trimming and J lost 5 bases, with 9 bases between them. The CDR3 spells CASSLRMGTGELFF. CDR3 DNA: TGTGCCAGCAGTTTAAGGATGGGGACCGGGGAGCTGTTTTTT. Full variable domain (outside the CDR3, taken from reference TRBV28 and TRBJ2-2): DVKVTQSSRYLVKRTGEKVFLECVQDMDHENMFWYRQDPGLGLRLIYFSYDVKMKEKGDIPEGYSVSREKKERFSLILESASTNQTSMYLCASSLRMGTGELFFGEGSRLTVL.

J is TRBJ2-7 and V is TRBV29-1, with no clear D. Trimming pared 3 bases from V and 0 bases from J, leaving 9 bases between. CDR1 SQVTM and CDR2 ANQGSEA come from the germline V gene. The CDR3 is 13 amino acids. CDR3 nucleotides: TGCAGCGTTGATACGGAAAGCTCCTACGAGCAGTACTTC. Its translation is CSVDTESSYEQYF.

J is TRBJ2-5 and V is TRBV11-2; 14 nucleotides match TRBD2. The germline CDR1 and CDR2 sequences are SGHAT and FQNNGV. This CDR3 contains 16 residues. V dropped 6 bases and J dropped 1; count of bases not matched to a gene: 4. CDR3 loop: CASSRTSGRTQETQYF. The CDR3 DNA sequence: TGTGCCAGCAGTCGGACTAGCGGGAGGACCCAAGAGACCCAGTACTTC.

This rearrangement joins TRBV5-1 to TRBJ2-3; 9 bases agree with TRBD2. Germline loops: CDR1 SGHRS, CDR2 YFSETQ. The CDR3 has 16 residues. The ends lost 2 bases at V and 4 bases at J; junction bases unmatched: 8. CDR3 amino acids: CASSLLSGRGADTQYF. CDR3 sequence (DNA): TGCGCCAGCAGCTTACTTAGCGGGAGAGGTGCAGATACGCAGTATTTT.

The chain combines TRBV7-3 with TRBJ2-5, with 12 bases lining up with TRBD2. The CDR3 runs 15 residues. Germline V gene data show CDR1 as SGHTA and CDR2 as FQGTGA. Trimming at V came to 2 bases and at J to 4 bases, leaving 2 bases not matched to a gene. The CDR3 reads CASSLGLAGLETQYF. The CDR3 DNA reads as TGTGCCAGCAGCTTAGGACTAGCGGGATTAGAGACCCAGTACTTC.

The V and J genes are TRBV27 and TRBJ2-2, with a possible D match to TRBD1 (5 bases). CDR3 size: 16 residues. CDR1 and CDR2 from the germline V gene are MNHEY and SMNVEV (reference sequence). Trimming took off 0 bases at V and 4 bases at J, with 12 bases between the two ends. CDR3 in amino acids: CASSLSVQGPTGELFF. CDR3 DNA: TGTGCCAGCAGTTTATCTGTCCAGGGTCCCACCGGGGAGCTGTTTTTT.